This is a list of T cell receptor beta chains from one sample in a study of cytomegalovirus exposure and HLA in healthy donors. The table came from immunoSEQ multiplex PCR; TCRdb's copy has only in-frame clones and leaves some out. The sample lists approximately 99,000 clones, 73% occurring once. Sequences were obtained from PBMCs. Source of these receptors: a man between 40 and 49 years old in good health and CMV-seronegative. The CDR3 runs from the conserved cysteine through the conserved F or W. D genes are given only for firm matches. Size is stated for part of the rows, as once, few or many counts, or as a class when the clone is expanded.

D gene,clone size,V gene,J gene,CDR3 DNA,CDR3 protein
TRBD1,-,TRBV11-1,TRBJ1-1,TGTGCCAGCAGCCGCAACAGGGGGATGGTGACTGAAGCTTTCTTT,CASSRNRGMVTEAFF
-,-,TRBV18,TRBJ2-2,TGTGCCAGCTCACCACCCGGGACCGGGGAGCTGTTTTTT,CASSPPGTGELFF
-,-,TRBV5-1,TRBJ2-1,TGCGCCAGCTCGGACAACTCCTACAATGAGCAGTTCTTC,CASSDNSYNEQFF
-,-,TRBV7-9,TRBJ1-4,TGTGCCAGCAGCCCGCTACAGGGATCCAATGAAAAACTGTTTTTT,CASSPLQGSNEKLFF
-,few,TRBV29-1,TRBJ2-4,TGCAGCGTTTTGGCGGGGGCAAACATTCAGTACTTC,CSVLAGANIQYF
TRBD1,-,TRBV5-1,TRBJ2-1,TGCGCCAGCAGCCAGACAGGGTACAATGAGCAGTTCTTC,CASSQTGYNEQFF
TRBD1,-,TRBV6-1,TRBJ1-5,TGTGCCAGCTGCGACAGGGCCCAGCATTTT,CASCDRAQHF
-,once,TRBV29-1,TRBJ1-4,TGCAGCGTACAGGGTTCTAATGAAAAACTGTTTTTT,CSVQGSNEKLFF
TRBD1,-,TRBV12-5,TRBJ1-5,TGTGCTAGTGGTTTGGGGACAGGGGGCAGGAGCAATCAGCCCCAGCATTTT,CASGLGTGGRSNQPQHF
-,few,TRBV5-5,TRBJ1-6,TGTGCCAGCAGCTTCTACTCAGGGGACAATTCACCCCTCCACTTT,CASSFYSGDNSPLHF
-,-,TRBV5-8,TRBJ2-5,TGTGCCAGCAGCCGACTGCGGGACAGCCTTTGGACCCAGTACTTC,CASSRLRDSLWTQYF
-,-,TRBV2,TRBJ1-1,TGTGCCAGAGGGGATGGGTTCACTGAAGCTTTCTTT,CARGDGFTEAFF
-,-,TRBV2,TRBJ2-1,TGTGCCAGCAGGGCAGACATGCACAATGAGCAGTTCTTC,CASRADMHNEQFF
TRBD1,-,TRBV5-1,TRBJ2-7,TGCGCCAGCAGCAGGACAGGGGGCATACCTATTACCTACGAGCAGTACTTC,CASSRTGGIPITYEQYF
-,-,TRBV4-2,TRBJ2-7,TGTGCCAGCAGCCAAGATCGGCAGCGCTACGAGCAGTACTTC,CASSQDRQRYEQYF
TRBD2,-,TRBV15,TRBJ2-5,TGTGCCACCAGCATCCCAGCGGGGGGGCCAGAGACCCAGTACTTC,CATSIPAGGPETQYF
TRBD2,once,TRBV4-2,TRBJ2-7,TGTGCCAGCAGCCAAGTTCTAGCGGGGGACGAGCAGTACTTC,CASSQVLAGDEQYF
-,-,TRBV27,TRBJ1-3,TGTGCCAGCAGTGCGAGACAGCCTAACTCTGGAAACACCATATATTTT,CASSARQPNSGNTIYF
TRBD1,-,TRBV18,TRBJ2-7,TGTGCCAGCTCACCGGGACAGGGGAACCCCTACGAGCAGTACTTC,CASSPGQGNPYEQYF
-,-,TRBV2,TRBJ1-3,TGTGCCAGCAGTGATGGGTTTCTGGGGGCCTTAAACACCATATATTTT,CASSDGFLGALNTIYF
-,-,TRBV2,TRBJ2-7,TGTGCCAGCAGTGAAGCCCGCTACGAGCAGTACTTC,CASSEARYEQYF
-,-,TRBV30,TRBJ1-6,TGTGCCTGGTCACCGGGGTTGGACTCACCCCTCCACTTT,CAWSPGLDSPLHF
-,once,TRBV4-3,TRBJ2-3,TGCGCCAGCAGCCAAGAAAATCTCGGGGATACGCAGTATTTT,CASSQENLGDTQYF
TRBD1,-,TRBV27,TRBJ2-7,TGTGCCAGCAGTTTCGTCCGGGACAGCCACTACGAGCAGTACTTC,CASSFVRDSHYEQYF
-,-,TRBV5-1,TRBJ1-2,TGCGCCAGCAGCTTGGCCGGTATGGTCTTTGGCTACACCTTC,CASSLAGMVFGYTF
TRBD1,-,TRBV11-3,TRBJ1-5,TGTGCCAGCAGCTTAGGGGCATGGGACAGACCCAATCAGCCCCAGCATTTT,CASSLGAWDRPNQPQHF
-,-,TRBV18,TRBJ1-1,TGTGCCAGCTCACCCCGGGAATCTCTGAGGACTGAAGCTTTCTTT,CASSPRESLRTEAFF
TRBD2,once,TRBV11-3,TRBJ2-1,TGTGCCAGCAGCAAGCGGGGGGGATACAATGAGCAGTTCTTC,CASSKRGGYNEQFF
TRBD2,-,TRBV14,TRBJ2-5,TGTGCCAGCAGCTGGGGAGGGAGTCAAGAGACCCAGTACTTC,CASSWGGSQETQYF
TRBD2,-,TRBV15,TRBJ2-1,TGTGCCACCAGCAAAGCCGGGACTAACTCCTACAATGAGCAGTTCTTC,CATSKAGTNSYNEQFF
TRBD2,-,TRBV5-1,TRBJ2-1,TGCGCCAGCAGCTCCGGGGGGGCTTACAATGAGCAGTTCTTC,CASSSGGAYNEQFF
TRBD2,-,TRBV2,TRBJ2-1,TGTGCCAGCAAAAGAAGCGGGGGAGACAATGAGCAGTTCTTC,CASKRSGGDNEQFF
-,-,TRBV7-7,TRBJ1-1,TGTGCCAGCAGCCTTCTAGGATCTGAAGCTTTCTTT,CASSLLGSEAFF
TRBD2,-,TRBV6-1,TRBJ2-7,TGTGCCAGCAGCCGCGGAGCGGGGGGGCCTCACGAGCAGTACTTC,CASSRGAGGPHEQYF
TRBD2,medium-sized,TRBV2,TRBJ2-1,TGTGCCAGCAGTCGTCGGGAGGGCTACAATGAGCAGTTCTTC,CASSRREGYNEQFF
TRBD1,-,TRBV5-1,TRBJ1-2,TGCGCCAGCAGCTCCATGACAGGGGCTGGCTACACCTTC,CASSSMTGAGYTF
-,-,TRBV28,TRBJ1-5,TGTGCCAGCAGTTCAGAACAAGGGGATCAGCCCCAGCATTTT,CASSSEQGDQPQHF
-,once,TRBV5-1,TRBJ2-2,TGCGCCAGCAGCCATCCCTCGGGAAACACCGGGGAGCTGTTTTTT,CASSHPSGNTGELFF
-,once,TRBV4-1,TRBJ2-2,TGCGCCAGCAGCCTAGATAGGGGGTGGACCGGGGAGCTGTTTTTT,CASSLDRGWTGELFF
TRBD1,-,TRBV6-5,TRBJ1-1,TGTGCCAGCAGCGCCCGACAGGGGGGGATCCAATTT,CASSARQGGIQF
TRBD1,many,TRBV6-4,TRBJ2-3,TGTGCCAGCAGTGACGGACAGGGGGCAGATACGCAGTATTTT,CASSDGQGADTQYF
-,few,TRBV29-1,TRBJ1-2,TGCAGCGTCCGACAGTTAGACCCCTATGGCTACACCTTC,CSVRQLDPYGYTF
-,few,TRBV19,TRBJ1-6,TGTGCCAGTAGGGACAGCTCCTATAATTCACCCCTCCACTTT,CASRDSSYNSPLHF
TRBD1,-,TRBV9,TRBJ1-1,TGTGCCAGCAGCGTAACCAACTCTCTTAGGATAACAGGGGGCCGGACTGAAGCTTTCTTT,CASSVTNSLRITGGRTEAFF
-,-,TRBV6-6,TRBJ2-7,TGTGCCAGCAGTTCAGGTGGGGCAACCGAGCAGTACTTC,CASSSGGATEQYF
TRBD1,-,TRBV5-8,TRBJ2-2,TGTGCCAGCAGCCACAGGGGGCGGTACGGAACCGGGGAGCTGTTTTTT,CASSHRGRYGTGELFF
-,-,TRBV7-7,TRBJ2-5,TGTGCCAGCAGCAGGCGGGACAGCTATCAAGAGACCCAGTACTTC,CASSRRDSYQETQYF
TRBD1,-,TRBV29-1,TRBJ1-2,TGCAGCGTGCCCTTCGGGACAGGGGCCCATGGCTACACCTTC,CSVPFGTGAHGYTF
TRBD1,-,TRBV19,TRBJ1-1,TGTGCCAGTAGGGCGGACAGGGAGATTGAAGCTTTCTTT,CASRADREIEAFF
TRBD1,-,TRBV10-3,TRBJ2-7,TGTGCCATCAGAATAAAATTAGACAGGGACGAGCAGTACTTC,CAIRIKLDRDEQYF